The entry that follows covers one T cell receptor (beta chain) sequence. The antigen it binds to is not known. The record has no base qualities; no much larger clone is one base away. The library was generated by 5' RACE. The instrument was an Illumina HiSeq 2500. A second roughly 6 to 11 cycle PCR used a sample-barcoded 5' primer and a J-beta primer mix. A unique molecular identifier was introduced onto each TCR beta cDNA molecule by a template-switch 5' adaptor carrying 12 random nucleotides. Each sample yielded at least 2.5 million CDR3-containing paired-end reads. First-strand cDNA synthesis was performed from all RNA using the Mint cDNA synthesis kit, with priming by a TRBC-specific oligonucleotide. Following uracil-DNA glycosylase treatment, all cDNA underwent a first 18-cycle PCR with the universal primers M1SS and BC2_uni_R. As for the original processing: For normalization, 1 million high-quality reads, each with a distinct molecular identifier, were randomly selected from each sample. Reads with shared molecular identifiers were discarded instead of being binned into consensus sequences. MiTCR, set to a Q25 quality threshold and the strictest error-elimination algorithm, was used for CDR3 identification, clonotype clustering and error correction. A nonparametric unseen species model using Euler transformation provided a lower-bound estimate of total TCR beta diversity. TCRdb's own reprocessing of the public reads used fastp at Q25 and MiXCR and kept productive beta chains. Every distinct CDR3 protein forms one entry, paired with its most common genes and DNA. The V and J calls, along with clone size, are taken from TCRdb and not from the paper's own processing. The sample table shows 700,000 or so distinct CDR3 sequences, and 40% to 45% are seen once. The ten largest make up around 30% of the sample.

V sheds 2 bases and J sheds 4 bases, leaving 9 bases between their ends. The CDR3 runs 13 residues from the cysteine to the phenylalanine. The read is trimmed to its CDR3 DNA, 39 bases read in frame from base 1. As encoded in the germline V gene, CDR1 is MNHEY while CDR2 is SVGAGI. Donors were about 36 systemically healthy Caucasian individuals from Russia aged about 6 to 100 years. Around 10 milliliters of peripheral blood were collected from each donor into EDTA-treated Vacutainer tubes. Ficoll-Paque density-gradient centrifugation was used to isolate PBMCs, with at least 6.5 million per sample. Total RNA, at least 5 micrograms per sample, was extracted from PBMCs with Trizol reagent. The percentages of naive CD45RAhigh/CD27high T cells were determined by flow cytometry on a PBMC aliquot from every donor. These data belong to a study of blood T cells in healthy people across ages (dated by TCRdb to between 2014 and 2016). Notes on the research overall: In model experiments, template switching captured roughly one uniquely barcoded TCR beta cDNA molecule for every two T cells. To track age-related changes in TCR beta repertoire diversity, the study relied on deep sequencing normalized with unique cDNA molecular identifiers. The donors were divided into four age groups: young (average about 16 years), middle-aged (around 41), aged (approximately 62) and long-lived (nearly 85). To avoid experimental bias, donors of different ages were randomly spread across the sequencing lanes. The study analyzed two additional independent replicas of 1 million unique cDNA reads from the same blood draw for two donors, one aged 18 to 29 and one aged 80 or older.

The paper as a whole reports these results and caveats: Compared with the aged group, more naive CD4+ T cells, fewer expanded clones and increased TCR diversity were shown by the long-lived group, suggesting age selection. The percentage of naive T cells measured by flow cytometry correlated strongly with observed TCR beta diversity. Because donor CMV infection status was unknown, age-related changes in expanded clonotypes were potentially confounded. Bulk unsorted PBMC profiling prevented conclusive comparison of naive and antigen-experienced compartments. Estimates of total diversity based on one million sequenced T cells were regarded as lower bounds and as underestimates. As age increased, observed TCR beta diversity per million T cells dropped in a roughly linear way, and a significant reduction was already evident by age about 40.

The TCR originated in a man aged 80 or over in good health. Here the chain combines TRBV6-5 and TRBJ2-7, with the D gene not clear enough to name. Sample: blood. The DNA sequence is as follows: TGTGCCAGCAGTTACAGTACAACGTACGAGCAGTACTTC. Its product reads: CASSYSTTYEQYF.